A single sample is the source of the 30 T cell receptor beta chains below, sequenced in a study of blood T cell repertoires in COVID-19. Assay: immunoSEQ multiplex PCR; the TCRdb copy retains only in-frame clones and omits some. The table shows about 200,000 clones, with around 90% occurring only once. The sequencing sample was made of PBMCs or T cells enriched from blood (not recorded which). The receptors were gathered from a woman aged 18-35 years who had recovered from COVID-19.

CDR3 sequence: CASSTGEAGNTIYF. In nucleotides, the CDR3 is TGTGCCAGCAGTACCGGGGAGGCTGGAAACACCATATATTTT. The rearrangement uses TRBV9 and TRBJ1-3; no definite D call. CDR1 and CDR2 (germline): SGDLS, YYNGEE. V shed 5 bases and J shed 2 bases, with 11 bases lying between them. The CDR3 has 14 amino acids. The whole variable domain, remainder taken from reference TRBV9 and TRBJ1-3, is DSGVTQTPKHLITATGQRVTLRCSPRSGDLSVYWYQQSLDQGLQFLIQYYNGEERAKGNILERFSAQQFPDLHSELNLSSLELGDSALYFCASSTGEAGNTIYFGEGSWLTVV.

J is TRBJ1-4 and V is TRBV15; D might be TRBD1 (5 bases). Between the trimmed V and J ends, which lost 10 bases and 8 bases, there was a span of 20 bases. The CDR3 is 14 amino acids. Germline assignment: CDR1 LNHNV and CDR2 YYDKDF (reference sequence). The CDR3 loop is CASGQREGLEKLFF. In DNA, the CDR3 is TGTGCCAGCGGACAAAGGGAAGGGTTGGAAAAACTGTTTTTT. The full variable domain, completed using reference TRBV15 and TRBJ1-4, is DAMVIQNPRYQVTQFGKPVTLSCSQTLNHNVMYWYQQKSSQAPKLLFHYYDKDFNNEADTPDNFQSRRPNTSFCFLDIRSPGLGDTAMYLCASGQREGLEKLFFGSGTQLSVL.

This rearrangement joins TRBV30 to TRBJ1-2; possibly TRBD1 for D (5 bases). The CDR3 covers 14 residues. V was pared by 1 base and J by 9 bases, with 18 bases between. Germline V CDR1 and CDR2: GTSNPN, SVGIG (reference sequence). The CDR3: CAWSGGGNRQSYTF. CDR3 DNA: TGTGCCTGGAGTGGTGGTGGCAACCGACAGAGCTACACCTTC.

This clone turned up a few times. V and J are TRBV28 and TRBJ1-6, with TRBD1 identical over 7 bases. Germline-derived CDR1 and CDR2 are MDHEN and SYDVKM. The CDR3 is 15 amino acids. J gave up 5 bases and V 7 bases, and 8 bases lay outside the gene matches. The CDR3 DNA sequence: TGTGCCAGCATCCACGGGACAGCAAATAATTCACCCCTCCACTTT. This codes for CASIHGTANNSPLHF.

The chain recombines TRBV6-5 with TRBJ1-2; perhaps TRBD1 as D (5 bases). V was cut by 10 bases and J by 5 bases, with 17 bases left in between. Germline V lookup: CDR1 MNHEY, CDR2 SVGAGI. The CDR3 length is 13 residues. The CDR3 DNA reads as TGTGCCACCAGGGTCCAAGGGAGGTATGGCTACACCTTC. Its translation: CATRVQGRYGYTF.

The chain recombines TRBV5-1 with TRBJ2-5; tentative D call: TRBD2 (5 bases). The CDR3 length is 14 residues. From germline, CDR1 is SGHRS and CDR2 YFSETQ. Trimming pared 1 base from V and 5 bases from J, leaving 12 bases between. CDR3 in DNA: TGCGCCAGCAGCTTGACCGGGGTTGGGGAGACCCAGTACTTC. This gives the protein CASSLTGVGETQYF.

This sequence joins TRBV4-2 and TRBJ1-2; 8 nucleotides align to TRBD1. The junction had 6 bases not matched to a gene; V was cut back by 3 bases and J by 6 bases. Per the germline V gene, CDR1 is LGHNA and CDR2 is YNFKEQ. The CDR3 is 14 amino acids. The CDR3 reads CASSQTDRADGYTF. The CDR3 DNA sequence: TGTGCCAGCAGCCAGACGGACAGGGCGGATGGCTACACCTTC.

The V gene is TRBV25-1, the J gene TRBJ1-6; D gene unclear. Germline V gene lookup returns CDR1 MGHDK and CDR2 SYGVNS. V was cut by 0 bases and J by 3 bases, with 12 bases left in between. The CDR3 loop spans 17 amino acids. The CDR3 here is CASSEYRAGSYNSPLHF. The CDR3 DNA is TGTGCCAGCAGTGAATATCGGGCGGGAAGCTATAATTCACCCCTCCACTTT.

The chain couples TRBV14 to TRBJ2-7, with 7 nucleotides matching TRBD2. CDR1 and CDR2 from the germline V gene are SGHDN and FVKESK. The V gene end was trimmed by 2 bases and the J gene end by 1 base; junction bases not matched to a gene: 11. This CDR3 region has 17 residues. The DNA of the CDR3 is TGTGCCAGCAGCCAATGGGGGGGTCTACGAAATTCCTACGAGCAGTACTTC. Protein: CASSQWGGLRNSYEQYF. The whole variable domain, remainder taken from reference TRBV14 and TRBJ2-7, is EAGVTQFPSHSVIEKGQTVTLRCDPISGHDNLYWYRRVMGKEIKFLLHFVKESKQDESGMPNNRFLAERTGGTYSTLKVQPAELEDSGVYFCASSQWGGLRNSYEQYFGPGTRLTVT.

The chain recombines TRBV6-1 with TRBJ2-7; D uncertain. The germline V gene encodes CDR1 MNHNS and CDR2 SASEGT. The CDR3 sequence is 13 residues long. V gave up 1 base and J gave up 7 bases, with 11 bases separating them. As DNA, the CDR3 is TGTGCCAGCAGTGAAGTTATGTCACGGGAGCAGTACTTC. Amino acid sequence: CASSEVMSREQYF.

This CDR3 is CATSQYSNQPQHF. The CDR3, as DNA: TGTGCCACCAGTCAGTATAGCAATCAGCCCCAGCATTTT. The chain couples TRBV24-1 to TRBJ1-5; the D is unclear. From germline, CDR1 is KGHDR and CDR2 SFDVKD. Between the trimmed V and J ends, which lost 6 bases and 0 bases, there was a span of 5 bases. The CDR3 is 13 residues long.

The V gene is TRBV11-2, the J gene TRBJ2-3; perhaps TRBD2 as D (7 bases). CDR1 SGHAT and CDR2 FQNNGV come from the germline V gene. The CDR3 has 16 residues. Trimming removed 1 base from V and 0 bases from J, with 11 bases in between. CDR3 nucleotide sequence: TGTGCCAGCAGCTTAGCGGGGGGCTTTAGCACAGATACGCAGTATTTT. As protein: CASSLAGGFSTDTQYF.

The chain has TRBV6-2 or TRBV6-3 and TRBJ1-2; TRBD1 matches 7 bases. There are 14 residues in the CDR3. Germline V gene sequence: CDR1 MNHEY, CDR2 SVGEGT. The V gene end was trimmed by 3 bases and the J gene end by 7 bases; junction bases not matched to a gene: 8. The DNA of the CDR3 is TGTGCCAGCAGTTATGACAGGGTTGCGACTGGCTACACCTTC. Translating it yields CASSYDRVATGYTF.

The rearrangement uses TRBV24-1 and TRBJ2-3; 12 bases align to TRBD1. This CDR3 region has 20 residues. Germline V gene sequence: CDR1 KGHDR, CDR2 SFDVKD. The V segment lost 1 base and the J segment 2 bases; nucleotides outside the gene matches: 12. CDR3 DNA sequence: TGTGCCACCAGTGATTTCGTGGGACAGGGGGCGCGGGGGACCACAGATACGCAGTATTTT. It yields the protein CATSDFVGQGARGTTDTQYF.

This clone was seen only a few times. The chain employs TRBV3-1 (or the pseudogene TRBV3-2) and TRBJ2-5, with 8 bases matching TRBD2. V was clipped by 0 bases and J by 9 bases; unmatched bases: 18. Germline V gene lookup returns CDR1 LGHDT and CDR2 YNNKEL (reference sequence). This CDR3 has 18 residues. CDR3 nucleotide sequence: TGTGCCAGCAGCCAAGAGGGTTCCGGGACTAGTGCCTCTAGGGCCCAGTACTTC. It translates to CASSQEGSGTSASRAQYF.

This clone was counted once. The genes are TRBV4-1 and TRBJ1-2; 7 positions match TRBD1. Germline CDR1 MGHRA, CDR2 YSYEKL. CDR3 length: 19 residues. The ends lost 1 base at V and 1 base at J; junction bases unmatched: 15. For the CDR3, the DNA is TGCGCCAGCAGCCAAGCGGGACAGCCTATCGTAGTCCTTAACTATGGCTACACCTTC. Residues: CASSQAGQPIVVLNYGYTF.

The rearrangement uses TRBV9 and TRBJ2-3, with 9 bases that match TRBD2. This CDR3 has 18 residues. Germline assignment: CDR1 SGDLS and CDR2 YYNGEE. Losses at the gene ends were 3 bases for V and 3 bases for J; bases not matched to a gene: 14. In DNA, the CDR3 is TGTGCCAGCAGCGCCGCGCGGGGGGGATTGGTTAAAACAGATACGCAGTATTTT. It is translated as CASSAARGGLVKTDTQYF. Full variable domain (remainder filled in from reference TRBV9 and TRBJ2-3): DSGVTQTPKHLITATGQRVTLRCSPRSGDLSVYWYQQSLDQGLQFLIQYYNGEERAKGNILERFSAQQFPDLHSELNLSSLELGDSALYFCASSAARGGLVKTDTQYFGPGTRLTVL.

The V call is TRBV28, the J call TRBJ1-2; D uncertain. The CDR3 contains 14 residues. The germline V gene has CDR1 MDHEN and CDR2 SYDVKM. V shed 7 bases and J shed 3 bases, with 15 bases lying between them. In nucleotides, the CDR3 is TGTGCCAGCATGGGGAGGGAAGGATACTATGGCTACACCTTC. It is translated as CASMGREGYYGYTF.

V usage is TRBV30 and J usage is TRBJ2-1; perhaps TRBD2 as D (6 bases). The ends were cut back, 0 bases at V and 0 bases at J, with 12 bases in the middle. Germline loops: CDR1 GTSNPN, CDR2 SVGIG (reference sequence). The CDR3 is 16 amino acids. The CDR3 reads CAWSVLASYSYNEQFF. In DNA form, the CDR3 reads TGTGCCTGGAGTGTACTAGCTTCATACTCCTACAATGAGCAGTTCTTC.

To note about this clone: This same CDR3 is encoded by further DNA sequences in the sample. The chain links TRBV18 to TRBJ1-1, with D maybe TRBD1 (5 bases). Trimming stripped 3 bases from V and 1 base from J, with 6 bases between. The germline gives CDR1 KGHSH, CDR2 LQKENI. There are 13 residues in the CDR3. The CDR3 nucleotides read TGTGCCAGCTCACCCCAGGGGAACACTGAAGCTTTCTTT. Translating gives CASSPQGNTEAFF.

The V and J genes are TRBV27 and TRBJ1-2, with D uncertain. The V and J ends lost 6 bases and 5 bases respectively, with 16 bases between them. CDR3 length: 14 residues. CDR1 is MNHEY, CDR2 SMNVEV, per germline (reference sequence). For the CDR3, the DNA is TGTGCCAGCAGCTCTCAGCGGAAGGGTTATGGCTACACCTTC. Protein sequence: CASSSQRKGYGYTF.

In nucleotides, the CDR3 is TGTGCCATCAGAAAGGACTCAGAAGGCAATGAGCAGTTCTTC. Translation: CAIRKDSEGNEQFF. The V call is TRBV10-3, the J call TRBJ2-1; weak D call: TRBD2 (5 bases). Germline-derived CDR1 and CDR2 are ENHRY and SYGVKD. The CDR3 totals 14 residues. The V end lost 6 bases, the J end lost 6 bases, and 15 bases lay between the germline ends.

The genes are TRBV14 and TRBJ1-1; D ambiguous. V was trimmed by 9 bases and J by 0 bases, leaving 11 bases between them. The CDR3 extends over 13 amino acids. The germline V gene has CDR1 SGHDN and CDR2 FVKESK. For the CDR3, the DNA is TGTGCCAGTAAGAGAACGATGAACACTGAAGCTTTCTTT. It yields the protein CASKRTMNTEAFF.

This chain joins TRBV19 and TRBJ1-6; TRBD1 aligns across 7 bases. The CDR3 covers 14 residues. Germline assignment: CDR1 LNHDA and CDR2 SQIVND (reference sequence). Trimming took 4 bases from V and 13 from J; bases not matched to a gene: 10. The CDR3 reads CASSRGQNPGPLHF. The CDR3 coding sequence is TGTGCCAGTAGTAGGGGACAGAACCCGGGTCCCCTCCACTTT.

This sequence joins TRBV7-9 and TRBJ1-2; D uncertain. There are 13 residues in the CDR3. V was cut by 3 bases and J by 4 bases, with 9 bases left in between. The germline CDR1 and CDR2 sequences are SEHNR and FQNEAQ (reference sequence). CDR3 in DNA: TGTGCCAGCAGCTTTGCAGGTACCTATGGCTACACCTTC. Amino acids: CASSFAGTYGYTF.

The chain recombines TRBV30 with TRBJ2-3; 9 nucleotides match TRBD2. Germline V gene lookup returns CDR1 GTSNPN and CDR2 SVGIG (reference sequence). V shed 6 bases, J shed 1 base, and the junction held 11 bases outside the gene matches. The CDR3 totals 16 residues. CDR3 region: CACQAGGHDRTDTQYF. As DNA, the CDR3 is TGTGCCTGTCAAGCGGGGGGCCATGATCGCACAGATACGCAGTATTTT.

The chain combines TRBV6-5 with TRBJ1-2, with a possible D match to TRBD1 (5 bases). This CDR3 region has 14 residues. Trimming stripped 6 bases from V and 1 base from J, with 12 bases between. CDR1 is MNHEY and CDR2 is SVGAGI in the germline V gene. The CDR3 is CASRFVDSNYGYTF. The CDR3 nucleotides read TGTGCCAGCAGATTCGTTGACAGTAACTATGGCTACACCTTC.

V gene TRBV6-1 combines with J gene TRBJ2-7; D not certain. Germline V gene lookup returns CDR1 MNHNS and CDR2 SASEGT. Trimming left V 2 bases short and J 3 bases short, with 8 bases between. The length of the CDR3 is 13 residues. The CDR3 loop reads CASSESNGYEQYF. CDR3 nucleotides: TGTGCCAGCAGTGAATCAAACGGCTACGAGCAGTACTTC.

This clone occurred once. This chain links TRBV29-1 with TRBJ2-7, with 10 bases aligning to TRBD1. After removal of 6 bases from V and 5 bases from J, the junction contained 4 bases not matched to a gene. The length of the CDR3 is 12 residues. Germline assignment: CDR1 SQVTM and CDR2 ANQGSEA. The CDR3 region is CSVGQGRNEQYF. In DNA form, the CDR3 reads TGCAGCGTGGGACAGGGGCGGAACGAGCAGTACTTC.

V gene TRBV18 combines with J gene TRBJ1-1; D gene unclear. CDR1 is KGHSH, CDR2 LQKENI, per germline. This CDR3 is 14 amino acids long. V was pared by 7 bases and J by 1 base, with 13 bases between. CDR3 nucleotide sequence: TGTGCCAGCTTCCCGCCCAACTCGAACACTGAAGCTTTCTTT. It specifies CASFPPNSNTEAFF.